These T cell receptor beta chains were read from a single sample in a study of blood T cell repertoires in COVID-19. The repertoire was sequenced with immunoSEQ multiplex PCR; TCRdb's copy has only in-frame clones and lacks some. The sample holds 90,000 or so clones; about four fifths are singletons and the top ten take nearly 25%. The sequencing input was peripheral blood. Receptors originate from a human donor in a cohort sampled during active COVID-19. CDR3s include the opening cysteine and the closing phenylalanine or tryptophan. The D gene is left open where the match is weak. Clone size appears in some rows only: once, few, many, or a class for an expanded clone.

J,V,D,size,DNA,CDR3
TRBJ2-1,TRBV7-9,NA,few,TGTGCCAGCAGCTTAGGGGGGGTGCTCTACAATGAGCAGTTCTTC,CASSLGGVLYNEQFF
TRBJ2-2,TRBV4-3,NA,few,TGCGCCAGCAGCCTCGGACGGGGTTTCCGCACCGGGGAGCTGTTTTTT,CASSLGRGFRTGELFF
TRBJ1-6,TRBV28,NA,once,TGTGCCAGCAGCGTAGGGGGGGGGCTGAATTCACCCCTCCACTTT,CASSVGGGLNSPLHF
TRBJ1-2,TRBV5-6,NA,NA,TGTGCCAGCAGCTTGGGGTCCCGCCGGAGCTATGGCTACACCTTC,CASSLGSRRSYGYTF
TRBJ2-7,TRBV19,NA,once,TGTGCCAGTAGTATCCGGACAGAAATCTACGAGCAGTACTTC,CASSIRTEIYEQYF
TRBJ2-5,TRBV7-3,NA,NA,TGTGCCAGCAGCTTAAACGGGGGAAACCAAGAGACCCAGTACTTC,CASSLNGGNQETQYF
TRBJ2-1,TRBV19,NA,NA,TGTGCCAGTAGGCAAGACAGAGCCTACAATGAGCAGTTCTTC,CASRQDRAYNEQFF
TRBJ2-1,TRBV7-9,TRBD2,NA,TGTGCCAGCAGCCCAGGGACTAGCGGAACCACAGTTGAGCAGTTCTTC,CASSPGTSGTTVEQFF
TRBJ1-4,TRBV11-2,TRBD1,NA,TGTGCCAGCATGGGACAGGGGGATGAAAAACTGTTTTTT,CASMGQGDEKLFF
TRBJ1-4,TRBV7-9,TRBD1,NA,TGTGCCAGCAGTCAAACAGGGGGCGCGGGTGAAAAACTGTTTTTT,CASSQTGGAGEKLFF
TRBJ2-1,TRBV10-2,TRBD1,NA,TGCGCCAGCAGTGATGGGACAGGGGGCTGGAATGAGCAGTTCTTC,CASSDGTGGWNEQFF
TRBJ2-6,TRBV5-4,TRBD2,NA,TGTGCCAGCAGCCTAACAGGCCGACTAGCGGGAGTCTCTGGGGCCAACGTCCTGACTTTC,CASSLTGRLAGVSGANVLTF
TRBJ2-5,TRBV3-1/TRBV3-2,NA,NA,TGTGCCAGCAGCCCCTCAGACAGGCCCGAGACCCAGTACTTC,CASSPSDRPETQYF
TRBJ1-1,TRBV7-9,TRBD1,once,TGTGCCAGCAGCCCGGGGACAGGGAGGGTCACTGAAGCTTTCTTT,CASSPGTGRVTEAFF
TRBJ2-2,TRBV20-1,TRBD2,NA,TGCAGTGCTAGTCTTGCGGGAGATATGGCCGGGGAGCTGTTTTTT,CSASLAGDMAGELFF